The text below deals with one TCR beta chain. This entry belongs to a study of cytomegalovirus exposure and HLA in healthy donors. Amplification used 60 Vbeta primers and 13 Jbeta primers. The table came from immunoSEQ multiplex PCR; TCRdb's copy has only in-frame clones and leaves some out. The sample yields roughly 100,000 clones, around 68% seen once. The germline V gene has CDR1 MDHEN and CDR2 SYDVKM. The junction had 8 bases not matched to a gene; V was cut back by 3 bases and J by 1 base. The CDR3 length is 17 residues. This TCR came from a human donor in good health. The V and J genes are TRBV28 and TRBJ1-1, with TRBD1 matching over 10 bases. The sample consisted of PBMCs. This CDR3 reads CASSFPGQGIGNTEAFF. In nucleotides, the CDR3 is TGTGCCAGCAGTTTTCCGGGACAGGGGATTGGGAACACTGAAGCTTTCTTT.